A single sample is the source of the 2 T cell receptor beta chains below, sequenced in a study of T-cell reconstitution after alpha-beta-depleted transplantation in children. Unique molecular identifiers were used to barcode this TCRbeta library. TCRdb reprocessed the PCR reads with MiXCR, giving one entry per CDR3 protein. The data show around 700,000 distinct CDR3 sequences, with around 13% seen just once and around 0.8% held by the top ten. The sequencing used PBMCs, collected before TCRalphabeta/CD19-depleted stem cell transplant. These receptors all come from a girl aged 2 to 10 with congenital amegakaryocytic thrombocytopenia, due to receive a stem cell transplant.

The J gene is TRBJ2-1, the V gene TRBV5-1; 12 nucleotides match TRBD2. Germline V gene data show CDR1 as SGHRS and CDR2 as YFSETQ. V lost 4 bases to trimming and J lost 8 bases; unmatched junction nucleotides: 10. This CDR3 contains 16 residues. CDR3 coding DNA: TGCGCCAGCAGCCCTCTGACTAGCGGGAGTCGGGATGAGCAGTTCTTC. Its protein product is CASSPLTSGSRDEQFF. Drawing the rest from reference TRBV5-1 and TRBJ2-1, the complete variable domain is KAGVTQTPRYLIKTRGQQVTLSCSPISGHRSVSWYQQTPGQGLQFLFEYFSETQRNKGNFPGRFSGRQFSNSRSEMNVSTLELGDSALYLCASSPLTSGSRDEQFFGPGTRLTVL.

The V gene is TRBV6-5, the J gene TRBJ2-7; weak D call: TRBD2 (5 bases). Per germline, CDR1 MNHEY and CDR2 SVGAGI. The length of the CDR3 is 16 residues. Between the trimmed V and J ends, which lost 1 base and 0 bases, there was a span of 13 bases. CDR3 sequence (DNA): TGTGCCAGCAGTTACTGGAAGGGAGTAAACTCCTACGAGCAGTACTTC. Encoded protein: CASSYWKGVNSYEQYF.